The source of this TCR beta chain is a study of EBV T-cell therapy then PD-1 blockade in nasopharyngeal carcinoma. The V end lost 6 bases, the J end lost 7 bases, and 13 bases lay between the germline ends. The CDR3 extends over 13 amino acids. Data came from immunoSEQ multiplex PCR; TCRdb stores just in-frame clones and leaves some out. The sample shows 20,000 or so clones, around 80% of them seen only once. This sample's time point: 266 days after commencement of treatment, after nivolumab therapy. The treatment here: AdE1-LMPpoly-expanded autologous EBV-specific T-cell therapy followed by anti-PD-1 nivolumab. This clone occurred a few times. Antigen: not known.

This chain joins TRBV12-3 or TRBV12-4 and TRBJ1-5; D possibly corresponds to TRBD1 (5 bases). The sequence came from a man aged 35-49 years with nasopharyngeal carcinoma. Sequences were derived from CD8+ T cells from blood, sampled around day 270 from a patient whose treatment included autologous EBV-specific T cells and nivolumab. The CDR3 nucleotides read TGTGCCAGCAGGCCCGCAAGGGGCCAGCCCCAGCATTTT. It yields the protein CASRPARGQPQHF.